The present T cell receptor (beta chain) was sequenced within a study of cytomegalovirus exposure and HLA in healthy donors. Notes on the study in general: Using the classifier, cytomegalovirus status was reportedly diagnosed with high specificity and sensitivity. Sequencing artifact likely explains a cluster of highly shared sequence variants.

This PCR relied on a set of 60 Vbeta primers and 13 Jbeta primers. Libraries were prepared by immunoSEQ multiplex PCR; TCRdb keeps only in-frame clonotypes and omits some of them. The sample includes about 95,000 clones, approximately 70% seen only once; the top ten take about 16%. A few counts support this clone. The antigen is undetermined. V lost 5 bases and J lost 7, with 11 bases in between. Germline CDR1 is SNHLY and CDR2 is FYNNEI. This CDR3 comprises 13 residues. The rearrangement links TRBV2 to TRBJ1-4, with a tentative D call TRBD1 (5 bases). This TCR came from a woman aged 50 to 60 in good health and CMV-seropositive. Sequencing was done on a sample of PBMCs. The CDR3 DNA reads TGTGCCAGCAGTCCTCTGGGGGGTGAAAAACTGTTTTTT. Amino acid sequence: CASSPLGGEKLFF.